This TCR beta chain comes out of a study of blood T cell repertoires in COVID-19. Only in-frame clones appear in the TCRdb table, and some are missing; sequencing was by immunoSEQ multiplex PCR. The table has about 83,000 clones, just over 85% seen once. Per the germline V gene, CDR1 is MNHEY and CDR2 is SVGEGT. V was pared by 5 bases and J by 1 base, with 8 bases of the junction left unmatched. The CDR3 has 15 residues. V usage is TRBV6-2 or TRBV6-3 and J usage is TRBJ2-7; 7 bases are shared with TRBD1. The source is a human donor in a cohort sampled during active COVID-19. Source material: peripheral blood. CDR3 sequence (DNA): TGTGCCAGCAGTCGACAGGGCGAGGTATCCTACGAGCAGTACTTC. It specifies CASSRQGEVSYEQYF.